The text below deals with one T cell receptor (beta chain). Its antigen specificity is not known. The sample holds no much larger clone one base away, and base qualities are not on file. TCRbeta CDR3 regions were amplified from genomic DNA by means of the immunoSEQ Assay, a bias-controlled multiplex PCR. The published analysis was carried out like this. The number of nucleated cells in each sample was estimated by amplification of reference gene primers within the assay. Sequence reads were collapsed and filtered to measure the absolute abundance of every unique TCRbeta CDR3 rearrangement. Productive Simpson clonality was computed per sample as the square root of Simpson's diversity index over productive rearrangements. Not all clones reach the TCRdb copy of this immuneACCESS table, which keeps in-frame sequences only. Checked studies attribute under half of the gap to unresolved V genes and leave the rest unexplained. The V and J calls and clone size were taken over from that table, and D and trimming were inferred from the DNA. The sample has 95,000 to 150,000 clones on record, about 88% of them singletons. The top ten clones comprise about 1.5% of the sample.

The germline V gene encodes CDR1 MNHEY and CDR2 SMNVEV (reference sequence). From the cysteine through the phenylalanine, the CDR3 covers 12 amino acids. The read is trimmed to its CDR3 DNA, 36 bases read in frame from base 1. Cut back by 5 bases and 9 bases, the V and J ends lie 11 bases apart. This entry is derived from a study of blood T cell repertoires in COVID-19 (TCRdb year 2020). Notes on the research overall: The collaborator samples originated in the United States, Italy and Spain and spanned the acute and convalescent phases of COVID-19. The material from the prospective study consisted of cDNA or gDNA derived from T cells, B-cell-depleted T cells, or PBMCs. Subjects who had been exposed to COVID-19, were actively infected with it, or had recovered from it provided the deeply sampled blood TCRbeta repertoires that made up the dataset. The repertoires were released in a freely available public database intended as a resource for research on the immune response to SARS-CoV-2. The samples were drawn from two sources: the first 160 participants of the ongoing ImmuneRACE study, and about 1,300 subjects contributed by 6 global collaborators. Nearly every sample came with metadata listing a de-identified subject ID, COVID-19 status, age in years and sex. Where available, HLA class I and class II types were taken from metadata supplied by the sample provider and were not determined by assay-based typing.

Whole blood was collected in K2EDTA tubes by collaborating institutions according to the institutions' own protocols. For TCRbeta analysis, collaborator samples were shipped as frozen whole blood, as isolated PBMCs, or as DNA extracted from either sample type. Study-level results and caveats: How much clinical and demographic metadata was included differed by source and by participant, and the metadata was provided uncurated.

The V and J genes are TRBV27 and TRBJ2-1; matching of 6 bases hints at TRBD2 as the D gene. The sequence came from a human donor in a cohort sampled during active COVID-19. Sample: peripheral blood. The nucleotide sequence reads TGTGCCAGCAGTCTGGGACTTGGTGAGCAGTTCTTC. The resulting protein is CASSLGLGEQFF.